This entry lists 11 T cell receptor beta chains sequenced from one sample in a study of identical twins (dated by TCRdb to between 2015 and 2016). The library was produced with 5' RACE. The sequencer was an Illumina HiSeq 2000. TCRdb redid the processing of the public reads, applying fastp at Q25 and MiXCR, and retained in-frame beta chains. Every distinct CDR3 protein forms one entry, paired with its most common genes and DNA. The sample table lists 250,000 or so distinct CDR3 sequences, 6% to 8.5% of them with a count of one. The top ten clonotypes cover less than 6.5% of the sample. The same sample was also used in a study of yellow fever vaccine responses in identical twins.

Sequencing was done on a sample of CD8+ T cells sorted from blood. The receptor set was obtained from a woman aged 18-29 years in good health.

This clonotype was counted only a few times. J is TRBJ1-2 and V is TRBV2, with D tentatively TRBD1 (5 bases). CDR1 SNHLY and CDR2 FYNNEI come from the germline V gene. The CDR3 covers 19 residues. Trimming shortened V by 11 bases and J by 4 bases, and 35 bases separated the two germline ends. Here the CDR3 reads CAQNSRAGREVLSPYGYTF. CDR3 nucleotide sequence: TGTGCCCAAAACTCCAGAGCCGGCAGGGAAGTTTTATCTCCCTATGGCTACACCTTC.

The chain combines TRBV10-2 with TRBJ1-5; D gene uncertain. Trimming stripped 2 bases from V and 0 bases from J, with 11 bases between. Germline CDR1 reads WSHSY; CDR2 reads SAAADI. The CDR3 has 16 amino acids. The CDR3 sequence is CASSEGVWDSNQPQHF. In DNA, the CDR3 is TGCGCCAGCAGTGAGGGCGTATGGGATAGCAATCAGCCCCAGCATTTT.

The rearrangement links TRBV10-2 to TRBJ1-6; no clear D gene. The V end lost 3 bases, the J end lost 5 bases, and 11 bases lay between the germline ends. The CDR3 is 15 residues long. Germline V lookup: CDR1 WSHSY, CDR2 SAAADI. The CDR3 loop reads CASSDPSVNNSPLHF. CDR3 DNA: TGCGCCAGCAGTGACCCCTCTGTGAATAATTCACCCCTCCACTTT.

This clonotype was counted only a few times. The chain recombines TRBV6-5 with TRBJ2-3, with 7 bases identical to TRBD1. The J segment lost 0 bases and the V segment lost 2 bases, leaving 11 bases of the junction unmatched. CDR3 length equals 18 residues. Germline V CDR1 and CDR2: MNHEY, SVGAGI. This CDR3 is CASSYPTYRGQSTDTQYF. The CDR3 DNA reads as TGTGCCAGCAGTTACCCGACCTATAGGGGGCAAAGCACAGATACGCAGTATTTT.

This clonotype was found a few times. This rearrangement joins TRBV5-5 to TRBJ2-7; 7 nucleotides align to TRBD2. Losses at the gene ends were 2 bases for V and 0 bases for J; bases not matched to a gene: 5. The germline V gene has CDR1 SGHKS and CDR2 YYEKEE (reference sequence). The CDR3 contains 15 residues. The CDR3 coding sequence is TGTGCCAGCAGCTTATTAGCGGGTCCCTCCTACGAGCAGTACTTC. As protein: CASSLLAGPSYEQYF.

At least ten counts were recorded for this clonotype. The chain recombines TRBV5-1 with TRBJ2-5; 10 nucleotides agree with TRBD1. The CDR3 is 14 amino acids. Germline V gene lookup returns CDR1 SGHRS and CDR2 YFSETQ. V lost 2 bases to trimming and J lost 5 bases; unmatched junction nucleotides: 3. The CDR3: CASSFRQGAETQYF. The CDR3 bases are TGCGCCAGCAGCTTCAGACAGGGGGCTGAGACCCAGTACTTC.

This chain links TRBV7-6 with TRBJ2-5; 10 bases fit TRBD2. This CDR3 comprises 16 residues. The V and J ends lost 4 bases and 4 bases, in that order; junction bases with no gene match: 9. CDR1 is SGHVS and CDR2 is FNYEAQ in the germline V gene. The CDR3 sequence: CASSSLAGGPPETQYF. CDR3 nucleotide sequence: TGTGCCAGCAGCTCGTTAGCGGGAGGTCCTCCAGAGACCCAGTACTTC. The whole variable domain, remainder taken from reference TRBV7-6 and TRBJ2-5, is GAGVSQSPRYKVTKRGQDVALRCDPISGHVSLYWYRQALGQGPEFLTYFNYEAQQDKSGLPNDRFSAERPEGSISTLTIQRTEQRDSAMYRCASSSLAGGPPETQYFGPGTRLLVL.

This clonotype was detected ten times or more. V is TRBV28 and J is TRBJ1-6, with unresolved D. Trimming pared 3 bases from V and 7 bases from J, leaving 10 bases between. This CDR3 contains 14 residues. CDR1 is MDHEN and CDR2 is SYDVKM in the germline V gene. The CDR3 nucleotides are TGTGCCAGCAGTTTTCCGGCCCGAAATTCACCCCTCCACTTT. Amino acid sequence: CASSFPARNSPLHF.

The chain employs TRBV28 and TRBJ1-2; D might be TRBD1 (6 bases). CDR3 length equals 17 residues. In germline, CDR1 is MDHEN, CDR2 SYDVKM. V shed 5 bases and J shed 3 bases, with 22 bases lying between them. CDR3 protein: CASSDPNTGFFHYGYTF. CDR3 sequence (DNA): TGTGCCAGCAGTGACCCAAACACAGGGTTTTTTCACTATGGCTACACCTTC.

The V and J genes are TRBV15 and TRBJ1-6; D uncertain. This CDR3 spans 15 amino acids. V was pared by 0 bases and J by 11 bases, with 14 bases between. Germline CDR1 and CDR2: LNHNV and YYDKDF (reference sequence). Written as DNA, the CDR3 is TGTGCCACCAGCAGAGATCAGGTATCGATTCCACCCCTCCACTTT. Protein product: CATSRDQVSIPPLHF.

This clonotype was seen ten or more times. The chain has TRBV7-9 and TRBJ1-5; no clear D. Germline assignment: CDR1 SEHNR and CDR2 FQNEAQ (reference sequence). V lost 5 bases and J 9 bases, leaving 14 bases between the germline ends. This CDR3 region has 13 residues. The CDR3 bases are TGTGCCAGCAGCCTAAAGGACGGTTGGCCCCAGCATTTT. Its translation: CASSLKDGWPQHF.